One and the same sample provided the 32 T cell receptor beta chains below, sequenced in a study of shared clonotypes between healthy human individuals. This table comes from immunoSEQ multiplex PCR, and its TCRdb copy is limited to in-frame clones, with some not included. The table records some 2,400,000 clones, around 95% of them present only once. Sequencing used naive CD4+ T cells sorted from blood. Subset given: CD45RA+ positively selected. These receptors were taken from a man aged 18 to 29 in good health.

The chain carries TRBV7-6 and TRBJ2-5; tentatively, D is TRBD2 (5 bases). The CDR3 is 15 residues long. The V and J ends lost 1 base and 2 bases respectively, with 11 bases between them. The germline V gene has CDR1 SGHVS and CDR2 FNYEAQ. The CDR3 here is CASSLVRGSQETQYF. DNA of the CDR3: TGTGCCAGCAGCTTAGTCCGGGGTAGTCAAGAGACCCAGTACTTC.

This chain connects TRBV30 to TRBJ2-7, with TRBD1 identical over 10 bases. V lost 1 base and J lost 6; bases outside the gene matches: 6. This CDR3 contains 14 residues. Per germline, CDR1 GTSNPN and CDR2 SVGIG (reference sequence). In DNA form, the CDR3 reads TGTGCCTGGAGTGACCGGGACAGGGGAGGCGAGCAGTACTTC. Translation: CAWSDRDRGGEQYF.

The CDR3 here is CASSLAYGNTEAFF. Written as DNA, the CDR3 is TGTGCCAGCAGCTTGGCTTACGGGAACACTGAAGCTTTCTTT. The J gene is TRBJ1-1, the V gene TRBV5-5; D uncertain. Germline CDR1 and CDR2: SGHKS and YYEKEE (reference sequence). V gave up 0 bases and J gave up 1 base, with 7 bases separating them. The CDR3 totals 14 residues.

This sequence joins TRBV19 and TRBJ1-4; D is undetermined. The germline V gene encodes CDR1 LNHDA and CDR2 SQIVND (reference sequence). The CDR3 sequence is 15 residues long. The germline V and J ends were trimmed by 7 bases and 0 bases, with 12 bases remaining between them. CDR3: CASTMSSTTNEKLFF. The CDR3 region has the DNA TGTGCCAGTACCATGTCCAGTACAACTAATGAAAAACTGTTTTTT.

The rearrangement links TRBV7-8 to TRBJ1-5; D remains ambiguous. The CDR3 is 12 amino acids. The V end lost 4 bases, the J end lost 4 bases, and 5 bases lay between the germline ends. From germline, CDR1 is SGHVS and CDR2 FQNEAQ. The CDR3 coding sequence is TGTGCCAGCAGCTCCCAGAATCAGCCCCAGCATTTT. The encoded protein is CASSSQNQPQHF.

A few counts support this clone. The rearrangement links TRBV11-2 to TRBJ2-7, with 7 nucleotides matching TRBD1. Germline values: CDR1 SGHAT, CDR2 FQNNGV. CDR3 length: 14 residues. Trimming at V came to 6 bases and at J to 2 bases, leaving 7 bases not matched to a gene. The CDR3: CASSSLGTAYEQYF. The CDR3 region has the DNA TGTGCCAGCAGTAGCCTCGGGACAGCCTACGAGCAGTACTTC.

This sequence joins TRBV6-5 and TRBJ2-7; either TRBD1 or TRBD2 may fit D (5 bases each). Germline values: CDR1 MNHEY, CDR2 SVGAGI. Trimming cost V 7 bases and J 1 base, with 11 bases left between them. There are 13 residues in the CDR3. CDR3 region: CASTGTESYEQYF. CDR3 DNA: TGTGCCAGCACCGGGACGGAGTCCTACGAGCAGTACTTC.

V gene TRBV5-4 combines with J gene TRBJ1-1, with 9 bases fitting TRBD1. J lost 6 bases, V lost 0 bases, and 9 bases had no gene match. This CDR3 spans 16 amino acids. Germline values: CDR1 SGHNT, CDR2 YYREEE (reference sequence). CDR3 nucleotide sequence: TGTGCCAGCAGCTTGGGGCAGACAGGGGGATTGGCTGAAGCTTTCTTT. It yields the protein CASSLGQTGGLAEAFF.

The chain links TRBV11-2 to TRBJ2-2; D perhaps matches TRBD1 (6 bases). The ends were cut back, 5 bases at V and 7 bases at J, with 11 bases in the middle. The germline V gene has CDR1 SGHAT and CDR2 FQNNGV. The CDR3 extends over 13 amino acids. The CDR3 region is CASSTDRIGELFF. For the CDR3, the DNA is TGTGCCAGCAGCACTGACAGGATCGGGGAGCTGTTTTTT.

The CDR3 DNA reads TGTGCCAGCAGTTTGACGGCGGTCCAAGAGACCCAGTACTTC. Protein: CASSLTAVQETQYF. The chain links TRBV28 to TRBJ2-5; D is ambiguous. Trimming shortened V by 3 bases and J by 1 base, and 9 bases separated the two germline ends. The germline CDR1 and CDR2 sequences are MDHEN and SYDVKM. The CDR3 is 14 residues long.

CDR3 loop: CASSYSDRGTTYEQYF. For the CDR3, the DNA is TGTGCCAGCAGTTACTCCGACAGGGGGACAACCTACGAGCAGTACTTC. The rearrangement joins TRBV6-5 to TRBJ2-7; 9 bases are a match to TRBD1. V was pared by 0 bases and J by 2 bases, with 5 bases of the junction left unmatched. Germline V gene sequence: CDR1 MNHEY, CDR2 SVGAGI. This CDR3 contains 16 residues.

The V gene is TRBV2, the J gene TRBJ1-4; no clear D. CDR1 SNHLY and CDR2 FYNNEI come from the germline V gene. This CDR3 comprises 13 residues. The V end lost 4 bases, the J end lost 8 bases, and 11 bases lay between the germline ends. The CDR3 DNA reads as TGTGCCAGCAGTGGGTGGGATCCGGAAAAACTGTTTTTT. Amino acid sequence: CASSGWDPEKLFF.

This sequence joins TRBV5-1 and TRBJ2-7; 8 bases align to TRBD1. This CDR3 is 17 amino acids long. Germline V gene data show CDR1 as SGHRS and CDR2 as YFSETQ. Trimming at V came to 3 bases and at J to 1 base, leaving 12 bases not matched to a gene. The CDR3, as DNA: TGCGCCAGCAGCTCCCTGAAATGGACAGGGACATCCTACGAGCAGTACTTC. Protein product: CASSSLKWTGTSYEQYF.

CDR3 region: CASSPLGVRYEQYF. CDR3 coding DNA: TGTGCCAGCAGCCCGCTCGGGGTTCGCTACGAGCAGTACTTC. The chain recombines TRBV5-5 with TRBJ2-7, with D maybe TRBD2 (5 bases). From germline, CDR1 is SGHKS and CDR2 YYEKEE (reference sequence). The CDR3 loop spans 14 amino acids. The V and J ends lost 4 bases and 3 bases respectively, with 14 bases between them.

The V call is TRBV28, the J call TRBJ1-2, with TRBD1 matching 7 bases. This CDR3 region has 14 residues. Germline V CDR1 and CDR2: MDHEN, SYDVKM. J was trimmed by 6 bases and V by 3 bases; bases with no gene match: 7. CDR3 region: CASSFYRGGDGYTF. The CDR3 coding sequence is TGTGCCAGCAGTTTTTACAGGGGCGGGGATGGCTACACCTTC.

J is TRBJ1-6 and V is TRBV5-1; D is perhaps TRBD1 (6 bases). The germline CDR1 and CDR2 sequences are SGHRS and YFSETQ. The CDR3 is 16 amino acids. Trimming left V 5 bases short and J 8 bases short, with 20 bases between. CDR3 protein: CASRQGPDSWDSPLHF. The CDR3 DNA is TGCGCCAGCAGGCAGGGGCCGGACAGCTGGGATTCACCCCTCCACTTT.

The chain combines TRBV18 with TRBJ2-1, with D unresolved. This CDR3 is 16 amino acids long. Trimming removed 6 bases at V and 5 bases at J, with 20 bases between. Germline V gene sequence: CDR1 KGHSH, CDR2 LQKENI. The CDR3: CASSVLLTPADNEQFF. DNA for the CDR3: TGTGCCAGCTCCGTCCTCCTGACCCCTGCGGACAATGAGCAGTTCTTC.

The genes are TRBV6-1 and TRBJ2-7, with D possibly being TRBD2 (6 bases). CDR3 size: 14 residues. The V end was cut by 1 base, the J end by 6 bases, with 13 bases between. The germline V gene encodes CDR1 MNHNS and CDR2 SASEGT. CDR3 DNA sequence: TGTGCCAGCAGTGAAGTGGGATCCGGGGGCGAGCAGTACTTC. This sequence encodes CASSEVGSGGEQYF.

The V and J genes are TRBV20-1 and TRBJ2-7; no firm D call. Germline V CDR1 and CDR2: DFQATT, SNEGSKA (reference sequence). CDR3 length: 11 amino acids. V shed 3 bases and J shed 4 bases, with 7 bases lying between them. CDR3 amino acids: CSARTLYEQYF. The DNA for the CDR3 is TGCAGTGCTAGGACATTATACGAGCAGTACTTC.

This chain uses TRBV7-3 with TRBJ2-2, with D unclear. The length of the CDR3 is 14 residues. Germline values: CDR1 SGHTA, CDR2 FQGTGA. V lost 6 bases and J 4 bases, leaving 12 bases between the germline ends. CDR3: CASSEASATGELFF. Written as DNA, the CDR3 is TGTGCCAGCAGTGAGGCCTCTGCCACCGGGGAGCTGTTTTTT.

The chain recombines TRBV15 with TRBJ1-4, with 7 bases lining up with TRBD1. Per germline, CDR1 LNHNV and CDR2 YYDKDF (reference sequence). With V trimmed by 8 bases and J by 0 bases, 0 bases remained unmatched. CDR3 length equals 13 residues. CDR3 in amino acids: CATGTATNEKLFF. As DNA, the CDR3 is TGTGCCACCGGGACAGCAACTAATGAAAAACTGTTTTTT.

The chain employs TRBV28 and TRBJ2-5, with TRBD2 matching 13 bases. V shed 2 bases and J 4 bases; nucleotides not matched to a gene: 7. This CDR3 is 17 amino acids long. Looked up from germline, CDR1 is MDHEN and CDR2 is SYDVKM. The CDR3 DNA follows: TGTGCCAGCAGTTTAGGGGGGACTAGCGGGGTTTTAGAGACCCAGTACTTC. Protein product: CASSLGGTSGVLETQYF.

The CDR3 coding sequence is TGCGCCAGCAGCCCAGACAGGGGGGGATTCGCTGAAGCTTTCTTT. It codes for CASSPDRGGFAEAFF. The rearrangement joins TRBV5-1 to TRBJ1-1; 9 bases align to TRBD1. Germline CDR1 reads SGHRS; CDR2 reads YFSETQ. V shed 4 bases and J 6 bases; nucleotides not matched to a gene: 10. The length of the CDR3 is 15 residues.

The J gene is TRBJ1-5, the V gene TRBV5-1; unclear D gene. CDR1 SGHRS and CDR2 YFSETQ come from the germline V gene. This CDR3 has 14 amino acids. The ends were cut back, 2 bases at V and 4 bases at J, with 10 bases in the middle. CDR3 sequence: CASSLPDGNQPQHF. DNA for the CDR3: TGCGCCAGCAGCTTACCCGACGGTAATCAGCCCCAGCATTTT. Complete variable domain (other parts from reference TRBV5-1 and TRBJ1-5): KAGVTQTPRYLIKTRGQQVTLSCSPISGHRSVSWYQQTPGQGLQFLFEYFSETQRNKGNFPGRFSGRQFSNSRSEMNVSTLELGDSALYLCASSLPDGNQPQHFGDGTRLSIL.

This chain links TRBV25-1 with TRBJ2-7, with D perhaps given as TRBD1 or TRBD2 (5 bases each). Germline V gene sequence: CDR1 MGHDK, CDR2 SYGVNS. This CDR3 has 14 residues. V gave up 3 bases and J gave up 1 base, with 10 bases separating them. Written as DNA, the CDR3 is TGTGCCAGCAGTGAGTGGGACGGTTCCTACGAGCAGTACTTC. Its translation is CASSEWDGSYEQYF.

This chain connects TRBV5-1 to TRBJ1-6; 7 bases are a match to TRBD1. Germline assignment: CDR1 SGHRS and CDR2 YFSETQ. The CDR3 loop spans 17 amino acids. Trimming cost V 4 bases and J 8 bases; bases outside gene matches: 15. The CDR3 nucleotides are TGCGCCAGCAGCCCAGGGACAGCCGGATCCCTTTATTCACCCCTCCACTTT. Translated: CASSPGTAGSLYSPLHF.

The chain couples TRBV7-3 to TRBJ2-3; no definite D call. Trimming stripped 5 bases from V and 5 bases from J, with 17 bases between. This CDR3 comprises 15 residues. Germline values: CDR1 SGHTA, CDR2 FQGTGA. The CDR3 coding sequence is TGTGCCAGCAGCCCCGGCTATTGGGTCCAAGATACGCAGTATTTT. Its translation is CASSPGYWVQDTQYF.

The V and J genes are TRBV28 and TRBJ2-1; 8 nucleotides match TRBD2. This CDR3 has 15 residues. V gave up 5 bases and J gave up 7 bases; unmatched junction bases: 10. Germline V gene lookup returns CDR1 MDHEN and CDR2 SYDVKM. The CDR3 DNA follows: TGTGCCAGCAGTATTAAAGAGCGGGGGAGAAATGAGCAGTTCTTC. Protein: CASSIKERGRNEQFF.

The genes are TRBV19 and TRBJ2-5; D is perhaps TRBD2 (5 bases). CDR1 is LNHDA and CDR2 is SQIVND in the germline V gene (reference sequence). Trimming cost V 6 bases and J 0 bases, with 17 bases left between them. The CDR3 loop spans 16 amino acids. CDR3 bases: TGTGCCAGTAGCCCCGACCCACCGAGGGACCAAGAGACCCAGTACTTC. Translating it yields CASSPDPPRDQETQYF.

The chain employs TRBV6-5 and TRBJ2-7; 8 bases fit TRBD1. The junction had 11 bases not matched to a gene; V was cut back by 6 bases and J by 13 bases. The CDR3 covers 12 residues. Germline CDR1 MNHEY, CDR2 SVGAGI. The CDR3 loop is CASSPRPGQVYF. CDR3 nucleotide sequence: TGTGCCAGCAGCCCCCGGCCGGGACAGGTTTACTTC.

The V call is TRBV6-1, the J call TRBJ2-4, with TRBD2 matching over 11 bases. The V and J ends lost 7 bases and 2 bases, in that order; junction bases with no gene match: 4. This CDR3 has 15 amino acids. CDR1 MNHNS and CDR2 SASEGT come from the germline V gene. This CDR3 reads CASNVAGGSKNIQYF. The CDR3 DNA reads TGTGCCAGCAATGTAGCGGGAGGGTCCAAAAACATTCAGTACTTC.

This clone was seen just once. The chain's CDR3 is CASSLRGGMVDSPLHF. CDR3 in DNA: TGTGCCAGCAGCTTGCGAGGTGGGATGGTAGATTCACCCCTCCACTTT. V is TRBV5-5 and J is TRBJ1-6; D is undetermined. Germline-derived CDR1 and CDR2 are SGHKS and YYEKEE (reference sequence). There are 16 residues in the CDR3. Trimming stripped 1 base from V and 8 bases from J, with 16 bases between.